Listed below are T cell receptor beta chains from one sample, sequenced in a study of blood T cell repertoires in COVID-19. Method: immunoSEQ multiplex PCR; TCRdb's copy keeps in-frame clones and lacks some. The sample has a few hundred thousand clones; about 91% are singletons. Material for sequencing was peripheral blood. The receptors were gathered from a woman aged 25 to 39 with COVID-19, enrolled during active disease. Each CDR3 is given with its conserved first and last residue. The D gene is left open where the match is weak. Some rows have no size entry. The others give once, few or many, or a class for an expanded clone.

V	J	size	D	CDR3	DNA
TRBV4-1	TRBJ2-5	NA	TRBD1	CASRRTGYQETQYF	TGCGCCAGCAGACGGACAGGGTACCAAGAGACCCAGTACTTC
TRBV9	TRBJ1-1	NA	NA	CASSVELEDTEAFF	TGTGCCAGCAGCGTAGAGTTGGAGGACACTGAAGCTTTCTTT
TRBV3-1/TRBV3-2	TRBJ2-3	NA	NA	CASSHRGITDTQYF	TGTGCCAGCAGCCACCGGGGAATCACAGATACGCAGTATTTT
TRBV5-1	TRBJ2-5	NA	TRBD2	CASSLLGLVQVQTQYF	TGCGCCAGCAGCTTGTTGGGACTAGTACAAGTCCAGACCCAGTACTTC
TRBV4-1	TRBJ1-6	NA	NA	CASSQDRESSYNSPLHF	TGCGCCAGCAGCCAAGACAGGGAAAGTTCCTATAATTCACCCCTCCACTTT
TRBV6-2/TRBV6-3	TRBJ1-4	NA	NA	CASSYERTANEKLFF	TGTGCCAGCAGTTACGAGCGGACAGCTAATGAAAAACTGTTTTTT
TRBV28	TRBJ1-2	NA	NA	CADKGGGGYTF	TGTGCTGATAAGGGAGGTGGTGGCTACACCTTC
TRBV6-2/TRBV6-3	TRBJ1-5	NA	NA	CASSLNRIRRVYSNQPQHF	TGTGCCAGCAGTTTGAACAGGATCCGGAGGGTCTATAGCAATCAGCCCCAGCATTTT
TRBV7-8	TRBJ1-4	NA	NA	CASCQGPSNEKLFF	TGTGCCAGCTGCCAGGGGCCATCTAATGAAAAACTGTTTTTT
TRBV7-9	TRBJ1-2	NA	NA	CASSTGQTYGYTF	TGTGCCAGCAGCACAGGACAGACCTATGGCTACACCTTC
TRBV6-5	TRBJ1-4	NA	NA	CATHSTNEKLFF	TGTGCCACCCACTCCACTAATGAAAAACTGTTTTTT
TRBV5-1	TRBJ1-1	NA	TRBD1	CASSYSDRGPLTEAFF	TGCGCCAGCAGCTACTCCGACAGGGGCCCCCTTACAGAAGCTTTCTTT
TRBV27	TRBJ1-3	NA	NA	CASSLGRGGNTIYF	TGTGCCAGCAGTTTGGGCAGGGGAGGAAACACCATATATTTT
TRBV3-1/TRBV3-2	TRBJ2-5	NA	TRBD1	CASSQGGTGNQETQYF	TGTGCCAGCAGCCAAGGGGGGACAGGGAATCAAGAGACCCAGTACTTC
TRBV5-1	TRBJ2-2	NA	TRBD2	CASRIGLAPNTGELFF	TGCGCCAGCAGGATCGGACTAGCCCCGAACACCGGGGAGCTGTTTTTT
TRBV4-2	TRBJ1-1	NA	NA	CASSPDWEFTEAFF	TGTGCCAGCAGCCCGGACTGGGAATTCACTGAAGCTTTCTTT
TRBV10-1	TRBJ2-3	NA	NA	CASSYRNPSDTQYF	TGCGCCAGCTCCTACAGGAACCCGTCGGATACGCAGTATTTT
TRBV5-1	TRBJ2-5	NA	TRBD2	CASSLGTSGDYQETQYF	TGCGCCAGCAGCTTGGGGACTAGCGGGGACTACCAAGAGACCCAGTACTTC
TRBV6-5	TRBJ1-2	NA	NA	CASNRAGDYGYTF	TGTGCCAGCAACCGGGCCGGGGACTATGGCTACACCTTC
TRBV18	TRBJ1-1	NA	NA	CASSPTVGGPPAEAFF	TGTGCCAGCTCACCTACCGTTGGGGGCCCACCGGCTGAAGCTTTCTTT
TRBV19	TRBJ1-2	NA	NA	CASSIDRWQGKVGGYTF	TGTGCCAGTAGTATAGATAGGTGGCAGGGTAAGGTTGGTGGCTACACCTTC
TRBV6-5	TRBJ2-1	NA	NA	CASSYSGPYNEQFF	TGTGCCAGCAGTTACTCGGGCCCATACAATGAGCAGTTCTTC
TRBV19	TRBJ1-5	NA	NA	CASSMLGGNQPQHF	TGTGCCAGTAGTATGTTGGGAGGCAATCAGCCCCAGCATTTT
TRBV5-4	TRBJ2-1	NA	NA	CASSSQGRVNEQFF	TGTGCCAGCAGCTCCCAGGGGAGGGTCAATGAGCAGTTCTTC
TRBV6-5	TRBJ2-7	NA	NA	CASSYDSGRAYEQYF	TGTGCCAGCAGTTATGATAGTGGCAGGGCCTACGAGCAGTACTTC
TRBV4-3	TRBJ1-2	few	NA	CASSQGTDYGYTF	TGCGCCAGCAGCCAAGGGACAGACTATGGCTACACCTTC
TRBV11-2	TRBJ1-1	NA	NA	CASSPQELITEAFF	TGTGCCAGCAGCCCCCAGGAACTTATTACTGAAGCTTTCTTT
TRBV27	TRBJ1-1	once	NA	CASSLLMNTEAFF	TGTGCCAGCAGTCTCCTAATGAACACTGAAGCTTTCTTT
TRBV7-9	TRBJ1-1	NA	NA	CASSRPGEVAAFF	TGTGCCAGCAGCCGTCCCGGGGAGGTCGCGGCTTTCTTT
TRBV28	TRBJ2-1	NA	TRBD2	CASIQAGGRRDEQFF	TGTGCCAGCATCCAAGCGGGGGGGCGCAGGGATGAGCAGTTCTTC
TRBV19	TRBJ2-7	NA	NA	CASSIYPGYEQYF	TGTGCCAGTAGTATATATCCGGGCTACGAGCAGTACTTC
TRBV6-6	TRBJ1-6	NA	TRBD1	CASSGTAKNSPLHF	TGTGCCAGCAGTGGGACAGCAAAAAATTCACCCCTCCACTTT
TRBV30	TRBJ1-2	NA	NA	CAWAPGGIYGYTF	TGTGCCTGGGCCCCCGGGGGAATCTATGGCTACACCTTC